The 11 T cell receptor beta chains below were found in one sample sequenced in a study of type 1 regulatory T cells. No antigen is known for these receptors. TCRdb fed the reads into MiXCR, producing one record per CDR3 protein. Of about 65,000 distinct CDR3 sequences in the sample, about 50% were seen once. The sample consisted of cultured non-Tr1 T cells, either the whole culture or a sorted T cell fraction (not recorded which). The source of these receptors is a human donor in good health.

Here the CDR3 reads CASSFQGPGQGIREQYF. The CDR3 DNA is TGTGCCAGCAGCTTCCAAGGGCCGGGACAGGGGATTCGCGAGCAGTACTTC. The V call is TRBV7-9, the J call TRBJ2-7, with 10 bases lining up with TRBD1. The length of the CDR3 is 17 residues. The V and J ends lost 3 bases and 6 bases, in that order; junction bases with no gene match: 14. Looked up from germline, CDR1 is SEHNR and CDR2 is FQNEAQ (reference sequence).

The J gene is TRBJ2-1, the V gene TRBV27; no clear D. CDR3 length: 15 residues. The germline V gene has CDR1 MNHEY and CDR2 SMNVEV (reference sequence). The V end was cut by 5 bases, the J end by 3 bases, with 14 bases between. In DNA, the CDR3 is TGTGCCAGCAGTCTTACAGCGCCGATCTACAATGAGCAGTTCTTC. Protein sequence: CASSLTAPIYNEQFF.

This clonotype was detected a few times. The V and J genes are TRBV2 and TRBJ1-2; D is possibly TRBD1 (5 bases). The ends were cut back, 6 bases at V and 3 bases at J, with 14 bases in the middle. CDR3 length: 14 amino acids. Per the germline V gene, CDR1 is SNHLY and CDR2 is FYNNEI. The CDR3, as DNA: TGTGCCAGCAGCGCCCGGGACCAGGACTATGGCTACACCTTC. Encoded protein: CASSARDQDYGYTF.

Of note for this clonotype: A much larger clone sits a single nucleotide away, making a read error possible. CDR3 bases: TGTGTCAGCAGTTTAACCCTGGGACCTGGCTACACCTTC. Translated: CVSSLTLGPGYTF. The V gene is TRBV12-3 or TRBV12-4, the J gene TRBJ1-2; D may be TRBD1 (5 bases). The CDR3 spans 13 residues.

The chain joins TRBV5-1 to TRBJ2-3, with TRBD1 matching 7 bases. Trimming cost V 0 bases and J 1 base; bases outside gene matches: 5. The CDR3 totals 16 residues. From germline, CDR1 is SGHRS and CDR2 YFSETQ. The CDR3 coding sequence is TGCGCCAGCAGCTTGGATAGGGGGCCTCGCACAGATACGCAGTATTTT. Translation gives CASSLDRGPRTDTQYF.

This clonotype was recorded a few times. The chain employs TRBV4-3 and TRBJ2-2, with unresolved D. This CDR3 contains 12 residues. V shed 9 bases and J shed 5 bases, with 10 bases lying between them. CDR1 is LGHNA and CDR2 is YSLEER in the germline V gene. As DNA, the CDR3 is TGCGCCAGGCTTAGGTGGACCGGGGAGCTGTTTTTT. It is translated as CARLRWTGELFF.

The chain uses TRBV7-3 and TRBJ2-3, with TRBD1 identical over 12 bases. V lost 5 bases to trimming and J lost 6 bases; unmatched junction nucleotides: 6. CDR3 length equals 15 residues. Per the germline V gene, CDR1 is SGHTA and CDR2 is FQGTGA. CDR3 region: CASSPGTGGADTQYF. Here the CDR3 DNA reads TGTGCCAGCAGCCCTGGGACAGGGGGCGCGGATACGCAGTATTTT.

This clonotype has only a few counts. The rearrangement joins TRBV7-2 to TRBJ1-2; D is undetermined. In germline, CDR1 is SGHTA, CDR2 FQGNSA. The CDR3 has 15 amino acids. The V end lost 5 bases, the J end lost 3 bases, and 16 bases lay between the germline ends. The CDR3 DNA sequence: TGTGCCAGCAGCCCCCCGGGCGTGTCTCACTATGGCTACACCTTC. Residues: CASSPPGVSHYGYTF.

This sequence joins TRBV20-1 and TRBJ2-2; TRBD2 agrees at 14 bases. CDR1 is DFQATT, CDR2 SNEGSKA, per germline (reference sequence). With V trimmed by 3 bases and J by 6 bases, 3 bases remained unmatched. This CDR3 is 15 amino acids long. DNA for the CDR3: TGCAGTGCTAGCCAGACTAGCGGGGGGGCCGGGGAGCTGTTTTTT. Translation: CSASQTSGGAGELFF.

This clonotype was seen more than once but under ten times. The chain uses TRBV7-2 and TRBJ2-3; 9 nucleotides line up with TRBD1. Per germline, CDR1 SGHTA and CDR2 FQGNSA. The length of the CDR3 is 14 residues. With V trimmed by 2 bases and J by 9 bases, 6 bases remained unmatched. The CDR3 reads CASSLSLQGATQYF. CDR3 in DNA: TGTGCCAGCAGCTTATCCCTACAGGGGGCAACGCAGTATTTT.

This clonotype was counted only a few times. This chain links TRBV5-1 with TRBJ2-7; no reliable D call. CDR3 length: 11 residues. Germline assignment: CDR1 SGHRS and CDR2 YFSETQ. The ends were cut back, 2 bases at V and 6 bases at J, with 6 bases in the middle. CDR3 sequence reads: CASSFLGEQYF. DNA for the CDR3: TGCGCCAGCAGCTTTTTGGGCGAGCAGTACTTC.